This T cell receptor beta chain was identified in a study of blood T cell repertoires in COVID-19. Study-wide context: COVID-19 samples collected from the United States, Italy and Spain covered acute and convalescent phases. From T cells, B-cell-depleted T cells, or PBMCs came the material, which was cDNA or gDNA.

Germline CDR1 reads SGHVS; CDR2 reads FQNEAQ. V gave up 2 bases and J gave up 8 bases, with 24 bases separating them. There are 18 residues in the CDR3. Study processing details: Estimation of nucleated cell counts was performed using reference gene primer amplification. Profiled with immunoSEQ multiplex PCR; TCRdb holds only in-frame clones, not every one. The V and J calls and clone size come from that table; D and trimming were worked out from the DNA. The sample lists 250,000 to 350,000 clones; roughly 84% were seen once. This clone came up once. Material for sequencing was peripheral blood. The V gene is TRBV7-8, the J gene TRBJ1-4; maybe TRBD1 (6 bases). This receptor was identified in a person aged 70 to 85 with COVID-19, enrolled during active disease. Here the CDR3 reads CASSLFSSAGGAREKLFF. DNA for the CDR3: TGTGCCAGCAGCTTATTCTCGTCGGCGGGGGGGGCAAGGGAAAAACTGTTTTTT.